This T cell receptor beta chain was identified in a study of blood T cell repertoires in COVID-19. Background on the study: COVID-19 samples from acute and convalescent phases originated in the United States, Italy and Spain.

Germline V gene data show CDR1 as SGHKS and CDR2 as YYEKEE (reference sequence). This CDR3 comprises 15 residues. The V and J ends lost 5 bases and 5 bases, in that order; junction bases with no gene match: 10. Sequencing used immunoSEQ multiplex PCR; TCRdb keeps in-frame clones, though not all of them. Counted here are approximately 500,000 clones, approximately 91% occurring once; the ten biggest clones make up less than 9%. The sequence came from a woman aged 45-65 years with COVID-19, enrolled during active disease. The V call is TRBV5-5, the J call TRBJ2-5; the match to TRBD1 covers 9 bases. The specimen sequenced was peripheral blood. In nucleotides, the CDR3 is TGTGCCAGCAGGGTGGACAGGGGCCCCCGGGAGACCCAGTACTTC. Its protein is CASRVDRGPRETQYF.